The rows below give T cell receptor beta chains drawn from one sample of a study of blood T cell repertoires in COVID-19. Clones were read by immunoSEQ multiplex PCR, and TCRdb kept only the in-frame ones, dropping some. The sample has nearly 100,000 clones, about 81% seen once. Sequencing was carried out using peripheral blood. All receptors derive from a woman aged 60-75 years with acute or convalescent COVID-19. Both conserved end residues are part of each CDR3. A D gene is named only where the DNA matches it firmly. Clone size is stated in some rows and not others, as once, few, many or a class when expanded.

cdr3_nt | cdr3_aa | j_call | d_call | clone_size | v_call
TGTGCCAGTAGTATCATGTCCTGGGGCACTAAAGCTTTCTTT | CASSIMSWGTKAFF | TRBJ1-1 | NA | NA | TRBV19
TGTGCCAGCAGCCAAGATGTGGGGGGGCGAGATCAGCCCCAGCATTTT | CASSQDVGGRDQPQHF | TRBJ1-5 | NA | NA | TRBV4-2
TGTGCCAGCAGCAAGCCTAAACAGGGGGTCTATGGCTACACCTTC | CASSKPKQGVYGYTF | TRBJ1-2 | NA | few | TRBV21-1
TGTGCCAGCAGTTACTCGGTTGGGACAGGGGTAGACACTGAAGCTTTCTTT | CASSYSVGTGVDTEAFF | TRBJ1-1 | TRBD1 | NA | TRBV6-2/TRBV6-3
TGTGCCACCGGGGAACCGGAAGCTTTCTTT | CATGEPEAFF | TRBJ1-1 | NA | NA | TRBV11-3
TGTGCCAGCAGCTCTAAAGCGGGGGGCTACACAGATACGCAGTATTTT | CASSSKAGGYTDTQYF | TRBJ2-3 | TRBD2 | NA | TRBV7-2
TGTGCCAGCAGCCCCTGGACAGGGCAGAACACTGAAGCTTTCTTT | CASSPWTGQNTEAFF | TRBJ1-1 | TRBD1 | once | TRBV3-1/TRBV3-2
TGTGCCAGCAGTTTCCAGGGATATAATGAAAAACTGTTTTTT | CASSFQGYNEKLFF | TRBJ1-4 | NA | NA | TRBV28
TGTGCCAGCAGTGATAGCGGGGGGGCTGTAGAAGAGACCCAGTACTTC | CASSDSGGAVEETQYF | TRBJ2-5 | TRBD2 | once | TRBV28
TGCGCCAGCAGCTTGTCACAGGGGGCGACTAATGAAAAACTGTTTTTT | CASSLSQGATNEKLFF | TRBJ1-4 | TRBD1 | NA | TRBV5-1
TGCGCCAGCTGCAGGGGGCCGAACACCGGGGAGCTGTTTTTT | CASCRGPNTGELFF | TRBJ2-2 | TRBD1 | NA | TRBV10-1
TGTGCCACACGAGGGTTAGGAGACGAGCAGTACTTC | CATRGLGDEQYF | TRBJ2-7 | NA | NA | TRBV7-2
TGTGCCACCAGCAGAGATCTGTCGGCAGAGGGCATTCAGTACTTC | CATSRDLSAEGIQYF | TRBJ2-4 | NA | NA | TRBV15
TGTGCCAGCAGTTACACCGGGACAACAAATTCACCCCTCCACTTT | CASSYTGTTNSPLHF | TRBJ1-6 | NA | NA | TRBV6-5
TGTGCCAGCAGCCGGCGGGTCCAAGAGACCCAGTACTTC | CASSRRVQETQYF | TRBJ2-5 | NA | NA | TRBV3-1/TRBV3-2
TGTGCCAGCAGTGAAGTAGAGGCGGGGGGCCACAATGAGCAGTTCTTC | CASSEVEAGGHNEQFF | TRBJ2-1 | TRBD2 | NA | TRBV6-1
TGTGCCAGCAGCTTAAGCAGGGCCTCAAATAATTCACCCCTCCACTTT | CASSLSRASNNSPLHF | TRBJ1-6 | NA | once | TRBV7-2
TGTGCCAGCAGTGTCAGGGGCCCCGGTCAGCCCCAGCATTTT | CASSVRGPGQPQHF | TRBJ1-5 | NA | few | TRBV2
TGTGCCAGCAGCGTAGTGGGTACGACAGCCTATGGCTACACCTTC | CASSVVGTTAYGYTF | TRBJ1-2 | NA | NA | TRBV9
TGTGCCCAAGTTAGCTCCTACGAGCAGTACTTC | CAQVSSYEQYF | TRBJ2-7 | NA | NA | TRBV30
TGTGCCAGCAGAAAGGACAGGTCTAATGAAAAACTGTTTTTT | CASRKDRSNEKLFF | TRBJ1-4 | TRBD1 | few | TRBV6-5
TGTGCCAGCAGTTTTCCCAGGGTCTATGGCTACACCTTC | CASSFPRVYGYTF | TRBJ1-2 | NA | NA | TRBV28
TGTGCCAGTTCCCCCGGAGGCGCTGAAGCTTTCTTT | CASSPGGAEAFF | TRBJ1-1 | NA | NA | TRBV11-2
TGCGCCAGCAGCCAAGGGACAGGGGGATCAGATACGCAGTATTTT | CASSQGTGGSDTQYF | TRBJ2-3 | TRBD1 | NA | TRBV5-1
TGTGCCAGCAGTCGCTTGGGAGCGGAGGAGACCCAGTACTTC | CASSRLGAEETQYF | TRBJ2-5 | NA | NA | TRBV2
TGTGCCAGCAGTTATGGACTAGCGGGGGTCTATTACGAGCAGTACTTC | CASSYGLAGVYYEQYF | TRBJ2-7 | TRBD2 | NA | TRBV6-2/TRBV6-3
TGTGCCAGCAGCCCGGCCCCTACAGAAAACTATGGCTACACCTTC | CASSPAPTENYGYTF | TRBJ1-2 | NA | NA | TRBV3-1/TRBV3-2
TGTGCCAGCTCACCCGATACAGGGGAGGAAAGGTTCTTC | CASSPDTGEERFF | TRBJ2-1 | NA | NA | TRBV18
TGTGCCAGTAGTAGGGGACAGGGGGCTAATGAAAAACTGTTTTTT | CASSRGQGANEKLFF | TRBJ1-4 | TRBD1 | NA | TRBV19
TGTGCCAGCAGCCCCCGGCAGGGGGCGAGGAATGAGCAGTTCTTC | CASSPRQGARNEQFF | TRBJ2-1 | TRBD1 | NA | TRBV11-1
TGTGCCAGCAGTTTCCCGGGGGCCCAGGGGGGCCTCCACTTT | CASSFPGAQGGLHF | TRBJ1-6 | TRBD1 | NA | TRBV28
TGTGCCAGCTCCGGGGGACAGCAGAATTCACCCCTCCACTTT | CASSGGQQNSPLHF | TRBJ1-6 | TRBD1 | NA | TRBV18
TGTGCCAGCCATGGACAGAGCAATCAGCCCCAGCATTTT | CASHGQSNQPQHF | TRBJ1-5 | NA | NA | TRBV28
TGTGCCAGTAGTATGGGTCCAGGGCAAGAGACCCAGTACTTC | CASSMGPGQETQYF | TRBJ2-5 | NA | NA | TRBV19
TGTGCCAGCGCTGGCGGACAGGGGGACGACACCATATATTTT | CASAGGQGDDTIYF | TRBJ1-3 | TRBD1 | NA | TRBV7-3
TGTGCCAGTAGTACGAGTACCTATAATTCACCCCTCCACTTT | CASSTSTYNSPLHF | TRBJ1-6 | NA | NA | TRBV19
TGTGCCAGCAGCGTAGATCCAGGGTGGGACACTGAAGCTTTCTTT | CASSVDPGWDTEAFF | TRBJ1-1 | NA | NA | TRBV9
TGTGCCAGCAGCTGGACAGGGAAGATTGGCTACACCTTC | CASSWTGKIGYTF | TRBJ1-2 | TRBD1 | NA | TRBV4-2
TGTGCCAGCAGTCAGGACACTGAAGCTTTCTTT | CASSQDTEAFF | TRBJ1-1 | NA | NA | TRBV6-5